These T cell receptor beta chains were read from a single sample in a study of T cells in Graves' hyperthyroidism and ophthalmopathy. Each CDR3 protein gets one entry after TCRdb re-called the multiplex PCR reads with MiXCR. The profile shows 450,000 to 600,000 distinct CDR3 sequences, about 14% of them singletons. Sequencing input: blood. Receptors originate from a woman aged 40 to 50 with Graves' hyperthyroidism. The CDR3 runs from the conserved cysteine through the conserved F or W. The order of the fields is V gene, J gene, D gene, clone size, CDR3 DNA, CDR3 protein. A D gene is named only where the DNA matches it firmly. Clone sizes are given selectively: once, few, many, or a class where the clone is expanded.

TRBV29-1,TRBJ2-7,NA,NA,TGCAGCGCTTATACTACAGGGCCCTACGAGCAGTACTTC,CSAYTTGPYEQYF
TRBV2,TRBJ1-5,NA,many,TGTGCCAGCAGTCCTGTCCCCGATTATCAGCCCCAGCATTTT,CASSPVPDYQPQHF
TRBV19,TRBJ2-1,NA,few,TGTGCCAGTAGTGTCGCGACTAAGAACAATGAGCAGTTCTTC,CASSVATKNNEQFF
TRBV9,TRBJ2-7,NA,many,TGTGCCAGCAGCCCGCAATGGGTTTCCTACGAGCAGTACTTC,CASSPQWVSYEQYF
TRBV2,TRBJ2-1,NA,NA,TGTGCCAGCAGCCCCAGGGGTCGGTACAATGAGCAGTTCTTC,CASSPRGRYNEQFF
TRBV19,TRBJ2-1,NA,NA,TGTGCCAGTAACCCAGCGAAATCCTACAATGAGCAGTTCTTC,CASNPAKSYNEQFF
TRBV27,TRBJ2-7,NA,many,TGTGCCAGTACCCCCGTGGACAAATTCTACGAGCAGTACTTC,CASTPVDKFYEQYF
TRBV6-1,TRBJ2-1,TRBD2,many,TGTGCCAGCAGTCTCACTAGCGGGACCGGGGTTGAGCAGTTCTTC,CASSLTSGTGVEQFF
TRBV5-6,TRBJ2-5,NA,many,TGTGCCAGCAGCACAACTCCGACAGTCCAAGAGACCCAGTACTTC,CASSTTPTVQETQYF
TRBV11-1,TRBJ2-7,TRBD1,many,TGTGCCAGCAGCTTAGCGGGGACAGGTTCGCGTTTGGAGCAGTACTTC,CASSLAGTGSRLEQYF
TRBV3-1,TRBJ2-7,TRBD2,many,TGTGCCAGCAGGGGGACTAGCGAGTACACCTTCTCCTACGAGCAGTACTTC,CASRGTSEYTFSYEQYF
TRBV28,TRBJ1-5,NA,many,TGTGCCAGCTCCCCGACAGTTTTGGGCAATCAGCCCCAGCATTTT,CASSPTVLGNQPQHF
TRBV6-2/TRBV6-3,TRBJ1-4,NA,NA,TGTGCCAGCAGTTCGCTCCAGGGGGAAAAACTGTTTTTT,CASSSLQGEKLFF
TRBV29-1,TRBJ2-3,NA,NA,TGCAGCGTTGTTATCGGGGTCTCCACAGATACGCAGTATTTT,CSVVIGVSTDTQYF
TRBV2,TRBJ1-2,NA,few,TGTGCCAGCAGTATAGGGGGTTCAAACTATGGCTACACCTTC,CASSIGGSNYGYTF